This section outlines one TCR beta chain sequence together with its context. The repertoire was sequenced with immunoSEQ multiplex PCR; TCRdb's copy has only in-frame clones and lacks some. This table has about 340,000 clones, 93% appearing once. This sample is drawn from a study of brain T cells in children with intractable seizures. V was pared by 5 bases and J by 7 bases, with 8 bases between. This CDR3 contains 11 residues. CDR1 is SGHAT, CDR2 FQNNGV, per germline. Time point in this sample: blood from clinic visit 5 months post-surgery; TSC patient then seizure free. Only cases whose brain tissue showed the highest T cell transcript signatures were sequenced. Before surgery, patients took at least one anti-epileptic drug.

Sequenced here: peripheral blood, sampled 4 to 6 months after surgery. V gene TRBV11-2 combines with J gene TRBJ2-5; the D is unclear. The sequence was collected from a boy under three years old with tuberous sclerosis and intractable seizures. The CDR3 nucleotides read TGTGCCAGCAGCGCCGTTACGACCCAGTACTTC. Protein: CASSAVTTQYF. The full variable domain, its missing parts supplied by reference TRBV11-2 and TRBJ2-5, is EAGVAQSPRYKIIEKRQSVAFWCNPISGHATLYWYQQILGQGPKLLIQFQNNGVVDDSQLPKDRFSAERLKGVDSTLKIQPAKLEDSAVYLCASSAVTTQYFGPGTRLLVL.